The 7 T cell receptor beta chains below all came from one sample that was sequenced in a study of T cells in Graves' hyperthyroidism and ophthalmopathy. The TCR beta CDR3 regions underwent amplification using RNA transcripts as the source. In the first-round RT-PCR of the TCR CDR3, the HTBI primer set was used. TCRdb analysed the multiplex PCR reads with MiXCR anew, one entry per CDR3 protein. Among 400,000 to 600,000 distinct CDR3 sequences listed, less than 25% were seen once. The source material was blood. These TCRs come from a man between 18 and 35 years old with Graves' hyperthyroidism.

At least ten counts were recorded for this clonotype. The rearrangement joins TRBV6-1 to TRBJ1-5; no firm D call. The CDR3 loop spans 14 amino acids. The ends were cut back, 4 bases at V and 7 bases at J, with 14 bases in the middle. The germline V gene has CDR1 MNHNS and CDR2 SASEGT. The CDR3 spells CASSVGGVGQPQHF. The CDR3, as DNA: TGTGCCAGCAGTGTGGGAGGTGTAGGGCAGCCCCAGCATTTT.

This clonotype was recorded many times. The genes are TRBV6-5 and TRBJ1-5; D not certain. V shed 8 bases and J shed 0 bases, with 8 bases lying between them. Germline V CDR1 and CDR2: MNHEY, SVGAGI. The CDR3 totals 13 residues. The DNA for the CDR3 is TGTGCCAGCCAATCAGATAGCAATCAGCCCCAGCATTTT. It encodes CASQSDSNQPQHF.

This clonotype was recorded at least ten times. The chain joins TRBV6-2 or TRBV6-3 to TRBJ1-5, with unresolved D. The germline gives CDR1 MNHEY, CDR2 SVGEGT. V was shortened by 6 bases and J by 4 bases, with 10 bases between the two germline ends. The CDR3 is made up of 13 amino acids. The CDR3 DNA follows: TGTGCCAGCAGGGATATCGAGAATCAGCCCCAGCATTTT. Translating it yields CASRDIENQPQHF.

This clonotype was counted ten times or more. This sequence joins TRBV6-1 and TRBJ2-5; 13 bases agree with TRBD2. J was trimmed by 1 base and V by 7 bases; bases with no gene match: 3. CDR3 length: 15 residues. In germline, CDR1 is MNHNS, CDR2 SASEGT. The CDR3: CASTRLAGGQETQYF. DNA for the CDR3: TGTGCCAGCACCCGACTAGCGGGGGGCCAAGAGACCCAGTACTTC.

This clonotype has at least ten counts. The chain employs TRBV6-2 or TRBV6-3 and TRBJ2-5; 9 nucleotides align to TRBD2. The length of the CDR3 is 16 residues. V was pared by 4 bases and J by 2 bases, with 8 bases of the junction left unmatched. Germline V gives CDR1 MNHEY, CDR2 SVGEGT. CDR3 loop: CASSFERGDLQETQYF. The CDR3 region has the DNA TGTGCCAGCAGTTTCGAGCGGGGGGACCTACAAGAGACCCAGTACTTC.

This chain uses TRBV20-1 with TRBJ1-2; 8 bases fit TRBD1. The CDR3 runs 13 residues. Germline assignment: CDR1 DFQATT and CDR2 SNEGSKA (reference sequence). V was clipped by 2 bases and J by 4 bases; unmatched bases: 3. The CDR3 sequence is CSARYRGSYGYTF. The CDR3 coding sequence is TGCAGTGCTAGATACAGGGGGAGCTATGGCTACACCTTC.

In this sample, this clonotype turned up many times. The chain employs TRBV9 and TRBJ1-1; D call uncertain. The CDR3 is 14 amino acids. CDR1 SGDLS and CDR2 YYNGEE come from the germline V gene. V was shortened by 0 bases and J by 1 base, with 7 bases between the two germline ends. The CDR3 DNA follows: TGTGCCAGCAGCGTAGGGACGGGGAACACTGAAGCTTTCTTT. Translation: CASSVGTGNTEAFF.